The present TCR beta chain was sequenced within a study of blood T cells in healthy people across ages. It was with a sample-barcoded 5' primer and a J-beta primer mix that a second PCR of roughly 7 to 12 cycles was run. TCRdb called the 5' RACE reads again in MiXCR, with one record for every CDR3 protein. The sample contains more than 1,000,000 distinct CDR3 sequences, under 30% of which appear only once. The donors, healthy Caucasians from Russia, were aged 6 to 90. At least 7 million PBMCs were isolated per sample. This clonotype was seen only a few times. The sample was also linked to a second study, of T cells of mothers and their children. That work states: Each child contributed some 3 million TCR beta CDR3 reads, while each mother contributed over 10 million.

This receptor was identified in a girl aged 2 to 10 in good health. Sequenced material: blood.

The CDR3 protein is CASSHSDECEQYF. DNA of the CDR3: TGTGCCAGCAGCCACTCGGACGAATGCGAGCAGTACTTC. The chain has TRBV3-1 and TRBJ2-7; no reliable D call. V was trimmed by 3 bases and J by 6 bases, leaving 12 bases between them. This CDR3 has 13 amino acids. Looked up from germline, CDR1 is LGHDT and CDR2 is YNNKEL (reference sequence).